A single sample gave rise to the 22 T cell receptor beta chains below, sequenced in a study of CD8+ T cells in alopecia areata. RNA was extracted and reverse transcribed into cDNA as the sequencing template. TCRdb's table, derived via immunoSEQ multiplex PCR, lists solely in-frame clones and lacks some. The sample lists about 200,000 clones, 57% occurring once. The specimen comprised CD4+ T cells sorted from blood, sampled at week 0. The receptors were sampled from a human donor with alopecia areata.

The chain is built from TRBV27 and TRBJ2-4; 10 bases line up with TRBD1. There are 14 residues in the CDR3. J gave up 7 bases and V 6 bases, and 6 bases lay outside the gene matches. CDR1 MNHEY and CDR2 SMNVEV come from the germline V gene (reference sequence). CDR3 sequence: CASSPPGQGNIQYF. Here the CDR3 DNA reads TGTGCCAGCAGCCCCCCGGGACAGGGGAACATTCAGTACTTC.

This chain links TRBV19 with TRBJ2-7; D is possibly TRBD1 or TRBD2 (5 bases each). The V gene's germline CDR1 is LNHDA and CDR2 SQIVND (reference sequence). Trimming took 7 bases from V and 0 from J, leaving 10 bases between them. The CDR3 is 13 residues long. CDR3 bases: TGTGCCAGTACACCGGGACGCTCCTACGAGCAGTACTTC. Amino acid sequence: CASTPGRSYEQYF. The full variable domain, completed using reference TRBV19 and TRBJ2-7, is DGGITQSPKYLFRKEGQNVTLSCEQNLNHDAMYWYRQDPGQGLRLIYYSQIVNDFQKGDIAEGYSVSREKKESFPLTVTSAQKNPTAFYLCASTPGRSYEQYFGPGTRLTVT.

This sequence joins TRBV15 and TRBJ2-3; D not resolved. Germline CDR1 LNHNV, CDR2 YYDKDF (reference sequence). Trimming took 5 bases from V and 0 from J, leaving 15 bases between them. The CDR3 extends over 16 amino acids. The CDR3 nucleotides read TGTGCCACCAGCCGCGACCCGACGAGGAGCACAGATACGCAGTATTTT. Protein sequence: CATSRDPTRSTDTQYF.

This clone was seen a few times. The CDR3 DNA reads as TGCGCCAGCAGCCAAGTGTACAGCTCCTACACTGAAGCTTTCTTT. This translates into CASSQVYSSYTEAFF. This rearrangement joins TRBV4-1 to TRBJ1-1; D gene ambiguous. CDR1 and CDR2 (germline): MGHRA, YSYEKL. V lost 1 base, J lost 3 bases, and 12 bases lay in between. The CDR3 runs 15 residues.

The rearrangement links TRBV30 to TRBJ2-1; 7 bases are shared with TRBD2. The germline V gene has CDR1 GTSNPN and CDR2 SVGIG (reference sequence). With 5 bases clipped from V and 0 bases from J, the junction kept 10 bases outside the gene matches. This CDR3 comprises 16 residues. Here the CDR3 DNA reads TGTGCCTGGGGTCGACTCGGGGGGTACTCCTACAATGAGCAGTTCTTC. Its protein product is CAWGRLGGYSYNEQFF.

The chain employs TRBV27 and TRBJ1-2; 11 bases align to TRBD1. V lost 5 bases to trimming and J lost 4 bases; unmatched junction nucleotides: 3. The CDR3 is made up of 14 amino acids. Germline V gene data show CDR1 as MNHEY and CDR2 as SMNVEV (reference sequence). The CDR3 protein is CASSGQGARYGYTF. The CDR3 region has the DNA TGTGCCAGCAGTGGACAGGGGGCGCGCTATGGCTACACCTTC.

V usage is TRBV30 and J usage is TRBJ2-2, with a weak D call TRBD2 (5 bases). V gave up 2 bases and J gave up 4 bases, with 11 bases separating them. The CDR3 totals 14 residues. Germline values: CDR1 GTSNPN, CDR2 SVGIG (reference sequence). CDR3 residues: CAWSSDFSTGELFF. In DNA form, the CDR3 reads TGTGCCTGGAGTTCGGACTTCTCCACCGGGGAGCTGTTTTTT.

The V and J genes are TRBV7-3 and TRBJ2-1, with D tentatively TRBD1 or TRBD2 (5 bases each). CDR1 is SGHTA and CDR2 is FQGTGA in the germline V gene. The V end was cut by 4 bases, the J end by 9 bases, with 7 bases between. CDR3 length: 11 amino acids. CDR3 sequence reads: CASSSGTEQFF. The CDR3 DNA reads as TGTGCCAGCAGCTCGGGGACTGAGCAGTTCTTC.

The chain joins TRBV18 to TRBJ1-1, with 7 bases aligning to TRBD1. Germline values: CDR1 KGHSH, CDR2 LQKENI. CDR3 size: 15 residues. V lost 3 bases and J lost 3; bases outside the gene matches: 7. CDR3: CASSPPPGGYTEAFF. The CDR3, as DNA: TGTGCCAGCTCACCCCCCCCAGGGGGTTACACTGAAGCTTTCTTT.

The chain combines TRBV30 with TRBJ2-3; D ambiguous. Germline loops: CDR1 GTSNPN, CDR2 SVGIG (reference sequence). Trimming shortened V by 2 bases and J by 5 bases, and 5 bases separated the two germline ends. CDR3 length equals 11 residues. CDR3 sequence: CAWSQQDTQYF. CDR3 in DNA: TGTGCCTGGAGTCAACAAGATACGCAGTATTTT.

Of note for this clone: This CDR3 is also generated by other DNA sequences in the sample. The chain links TRBV30 to TRBJ1-2; D remains unclear. CDR1 is GTSNPN and CDR2 is SVGIG in the germline V gene (reference sequence). Trimming took 0 bases from V and 3 from J, leaving 5 bases between them. This CDR3 region has 12 residues. The DNA of the CDR3 is TGTGCCTGGAGTGTTACAGACTATGGCTACACCTTC. This encodes CAWSVTDYGYTF.

The genes are TRBV20-1 and TRBJ2-3, with 9 bases identical to TRBD2. CDR1 is DFQATT and CDR2 is SNEGSKA in the germline V gene (reference sequence). This CDR3 has 11 amino acids. The CDR3 here is CRAGGPDVQYF. As DNA, the CDR3 is TGCAGGGCGGGGGGGCCGGACGTGCAGTATTTT.

In its sample, this clone was seen a few times. The gene calls are TRBV18 and TRBJ2-6, with D possibly being TRBD1 (5 bases). This CDR3 contains 15 residues. The germline CDR1 and CDR2 sequences are KGHSH and LQKENI. Trimming cost V 6 bases and J 4 bases, with 13 bases left between them. The CDR3 reads CASSFRALGANVLTF. CDR3 nucleotide sequence: TGTGCCAGCTCGTTCAGGGCACTCGGGGCCAACGTCCTGACTTTC.

A few counts support this clone. This rearrangement joins TRBV2 to TRBJ1-3; no definite D call. Trimming took off 6 bases at V and 4 bases at J, with 7 bases between the two ends. The germline CDR1 and CDR2 sequences are SNHLY and FYNNEI. The CDR3 extends over 12 amino acids. CDR3 sequence (DNA): TGTGCCAGCAGGCCACCGGGAAACACCATATATTTT. The encoded protein is CASRPPGNTIYF.

This chain connects TRBV7-9 to TRBJ1-2; D gene ambiguous. This CDR3 has 12 residues. Germline loops: CDR1 SEHNR, CDR2 FQNEAQ (reference sequence). V dropped 1 base and J dropped 6 bases, with 6 bases sitting between them. CDR3 DNA sequence: TGTGCCAGCAGCTTAGAAGGCAATGGCTACACCTTC. Its protein product is CASSLEGNGYTF.

This clone was counted between two and nine times. V usage is TRBV5-1 and J usage is TRBJ1-6; 9 nucleotides line up with TRBD1. Germline CDR1 SGHRS, CDR2 YFSETQ. J lost 12 bases, V lost 0 bases, and 10 bases had no gene match. This CDR3 is 16 amino acids long. The CDR3 nucleotides are TGCGCCAGCAGCTTGGTAGGGACAGGGAATAGGAGACCCCTCCACTTT. Amino acids: CASSLVGTGNRRPLHF.

This clone was counted between two and nine times. V and J are TRBV2 and TRBJ1-6, with 9 nucleotides matching TRBD1. V dropped 8 bases and J dropped 7; count of bases not matched to a gene: 3. CDR1 SNHLY and CDR2 FYNNEI come from the germline V gene. This CDR3 spans 13 amino acids. The CDR3 protein is CASGTGSNSPLHF. The CDR3 DNA is TGTGCCAGCGGGACAGGGTCAAATTCACCCCTCCACTTT.

The table lists this clone with a few counts. The chain carries TRBV28 and TRBJ2-7; D call uncertain. The CDR3 is 14 amino acids. The germline V gene has CDR1 MDHEN and CDR2 SYDVKM. Trimming took 6 bases from V and 0 from J, leaving 12 bases between them. CDR3 residues: CASRSLSVSYEQYF. The DNA for the CDR3 is TGTGCCAGCAGATCATTGTCAGTCTCCTACGAGCAGTACTTC.

This sequence joins TRBV19 and TRBJ2-7; 7 bases line up with TRBD2. In germline, CDR1 is LNHDA, CDR2 SQIVND (reference sequence). With 8 bases clipped from V and 0 bases from J, the junction kept 4 bases outside the gene matches. The CDR3 totals 13 residues. The CDR3: CASRRESSYEQYF. In nucleotides, the CDR3 is TGTGCCAGTCGGCGGGAGAGCTCCTACGAGCAGTACTTC.

The V gene is TRBV5-1, the J gene TRBJ1-1, with 10 bases that match TRBD1. This CDR3 region has 14 residues. CDR1 and CDR2 from the germline V gene are SGHRS and YFSETQ. J was trimmed by 4 bases and V by 3 bases; bases with no gene match: 3. This CDR3 reads CASSSWTGGTEAFF. The CDR3 nucleotides read TGCGCCAGCAGCTCGTGGACAGGGGGCACTGAAGCTTTCTTT.

Note on this clone: The same CDR3 is also encoded by other DNA sequences in this sample. The CDR3: CSVEGRMNTEAFF. The CDR3 DNA reads TGCAGCGTTGAAGGTCGGATGAACACTGAAGCTTTCTTT. The gene calls are TRBV29-1 and TRBJ1-1; D is undetermined. V lost 1 base, J lost 0 bases, and 6 bases lay in between. The CDR3 runs 13 residues. Germline V gives CDR1 SQVTM, CDR2 ANQGSEA. Supplemented by reference TRBV29-1 and TRBJ1-1, the full variable domain reads SAVISQKPSRDICQRGTSLTIQCQVDSQVTMMFWYRQQPGQSLTLIATANQGSEATYESGFVIDKFPISRPNLTFSTLTVSNMSPEDSSIYLCSVEGRMNTEAFFGQGTRLTVV.

The table lists this clone with a few counts. The chain links TRBV23-1 to TRBJ2-7; D may be TRBD1 (5 bases). TRBV23-1 is labeled an ORF, and its function is uncertain. The V end was cut by 2 bases, the J end by 2 bases, with 13 bases between. The CDR3 loop spans 15 amino acids. CDR3 bases: TGCGCCAGCAGTCAAATTGCCAGGGCACCCTACGAGCAGTACTTC. Protein: CASSQIARAPYEQYF.